This TCR beta chain comes out of a study of T-cell reconstitution after alpha-beta-depleted transplantation in children. This clonotype occurred many times. Using unique molecular identifiers, the investigators prepared the TCRbeta library. TCRdb re-called the PCR reads through MiXCR, storing one row per CDR3 protein. Among around 300,000 distinct CDR3 sequences listed, 9.5% to 13% were seen once. The receptor was isolated from a boy less than two years old with acute myeloid leukemia, due to receive a stem cell transplant. The starting material was PBMCs, obtained before TCRalphabeta/CD19-depleted stem cell transplant.

The CDR3 loop reads CASSPRQGAYEQYF. The CDR3 DNA follows: TGTGCCAGCAGTCCTCGACAGGGGGCCTACGAGCAGTACTTC. The chain links TRBV12-3 or TRBV12-4 to TRBJ2-7; 9 bases are a match to TRBD1. The CDR3 has 14 amino acids. With 5 bases clipped from V and 2 bases from J, the junction kept 4 bases outside the gene matches.